This TCR beta chain was captured in a study of post-analysis software for immune sequencing data. cDNA libraries of TCR beta carried unique molecular identifiers. Between roughly 0.9 and 11 million T cells gave rise to roughly 0.5 million cDNA molecules. Each CDR3 protein gets one entry after TCRdb re-called the PCR reads with MiXCR. This repertoire shows around 400,000 distinct CDR3 sequences, less than 40% found once; its top ten account for about an eighth. To note about this clonotype: Its matching antigen is unknown.

Study-wide points: When the samples were clustered directly with F measure, those that had been prepared in the same batch showed strong co-clustering.

This TCR derives from a girl under 18 with multiple sclerosis. Sequenced: blood.

Written as DNA, the CDR3 is TGCGCCAGCAGCTTGGAAGGGGGCAGGGGCCACAATGAGCAGTTCTTC. Its translation is CASSLEGGRGHNEQFF. J is TRBJ2-1 and V is TRBV5-1, with TRBD1 identical over 7 bases. J gave up 5 bases and V 0 bases, and 8 bases lay outside the gene matches. Germline values: CDR1 SGHRS, CDR2 YFSETQ. The CDR3 has 16 residues.